The 21 T cell receptor beta chains below come from one sample, sequenced in a study of Graves' ophthalmopathy and Graves' hyperthyroidism. The study amplified TCR beta CDR3 regions using RNA transcripts. In the first round, RT-PCR was carried out with HTBI primers, and a multiplex PCR formed the second round. TCRdb used MiXCR to reprocess the multiplex PCR reads, holding one entry per CDR3 protein. This table has over a million distinct CDR3 sequences, 35% to 40% appearing once. Sequencing was done on a sample of peripheral blood or thyroid tissue (not recorded which). These receptors all come from an adult man with Graves' hyperthyroidism.

In DNA, the CDR3 is TGTGCCAGCTCACCCCGAGAGACACGTGGCTACACCTTC. This encodes CASSPRETRGYTF. The chain employs TRBV18 and TRBJ1-2, with D unclear. CDR3 length: 13 residues. The ends were cut back, 3 bases at V and 7 bases at J, with 12 bases in the middle. Germline values: CDR1 KGHSH, CDR2 LQKENI.

This clonotype has a handful of counts. The V gene is TRBV29-1, the J gene TRBJ1-4, with D possibly being TRBD1 (5 bases). This CDR3 has 14 residues. Trimming stripped 6 bases from V and 10 bases from J, with 21 bases between. Germline V gene sequence: CDR1 SQVTM, CDR2 ANQGSEA. The CDR3 reads CSVSDGPRQGKLFF. CDR3 in DNA: TGCAGCGTATCGGACGGCCCTCGCCAGGGAAAACTGTTTTTT.

This clonotype turned up a few times. This rearrangement joins TRBV13 to TRBJ2-7; D is unresolved. The germline CDR1 and CDR2 sequences are PRHDT and FYEKMQ (reference sequence). This CDR3 spans 14 amino acids. V was clipped by 4 bases and J by 4 bases, with 14 bases between them. This CDR3 reads CASSSSLQHYEQYF. CDR3 bases: TGTGCCAGCAGCTCGTCCCTACAGCATTACGAGCAGTACTTC.

This clonotype has more than one count but fewer than ten. The chain joins TRBV27 to TRBJ1-5, with a tentative D call TRBD1 (6 bases). Trimming removed 6 bases at V and 3 bases at J, with 18 bases between. The CDR3 consists of 16 residues. Germline-derived CDR1 and CDR2 are MNHEY and SMNVEV (reference sequence). The CDR3: CASRPDSRTFNQPQHF. For the CDR3, the DNA is TGTGCCAGCAGACCGGACAGTCGAACTTTCAATCAGCCCCAGCATTTT.

This clonotype has ten or more counts. CDR3 in amino acids: CASSSEQGYNSPLHF. CDR3 nucleotides: TGTGCCAGCAGCTCCGAACAGGGCTATAATTCACCCCTCCACTTT. This sequence joins TRBV13 and TRBJ1-6; possibly TRBD1 for D (6 bases). The CDR3 totals 15 residues. Trimming cost V 4 bases and J 3 bases, with 10 bases left between them. Germline V CDR1 and CDR2: PRHDT, FYEKMQ (reference sequence).

This clonotype was recorded many times. The chain employs TRBV7-9 and TRBJ1-1, with TRBD1 matching 7 bases. Germline lookup yields CDR1 SEHNR and CDR2 FQNEAQ (reference sequence). Trimming at V came to 6 bases and at J to 6 bases, leaving 7 bases not matched to a gene. There are 13 residues in the CDR3. For the CDR3, the DNA is TGTGCCAGCAGTTATACAGGGGCGGCTGAAGCTTTCTTT. This encodes CASSYTGAAEAFF.

This clonotype was counted at least ten times. The J gene is TRBJ2-2, the V gene TRBV19; unclear D gene. The CDR3 runs 14 residues. Trimming cost V 2 bases and J 3 bases, with 7 bases left between them. Germline loops: CDR1 LNHDA, CDR2 SQIVND (reference sequence). The CDR3 reads CASSIRVDTGELFF. CDR3 nucleotide sequence: TGTGCCAGTAGTATAAGGGTGGACACCGGGGAGCTGTTTTTT.

For this clonotype: Given a much more abundant clone one base away, this may be a read error. This chain links TRBV19 with TRBJ1-1; D might be TRBD1 (6 bases). The length of the CDR3 is 12 residues. Trimming took off 7 bases at V and 6 bases at J, with 12 bases between the two ends. In germline, CDR1 is LNHDA, CDR2 SQIVND (reference sequence). Written as DNA, the CDR3 is TGTGCCAGTATTGCGGGGGCCCCTGAAGCTTTCTTT. Translation: CASIAGAPEAFF.

This clonotype was observed a handful of times. This chain uses TRBV2 with TRBJ1-1; 7 nucleotides match TRBD1. V gave up 4 bases and J gave up 5 bases; unmatched junction bases: 4. The CDR3 is 13 amino acids. Germline V CDR1 and CDR2: SNHLY, FYNNEI. The CDR3 sequence: CASSVDRETEAFF. The CDR3 coding sequence is TGTGCCAGCAGTGTTGACAGGGAGACTGAAGCTTTCTTT.

Comments on this clonotype: This clone may be a read error of a much larger clone one base away. The chain couples TRBV6-5 to TRBJ1-5; 8 nucleotides match TRBD1. This CDR3 comprises 13 residues. Germline CDR1 is MNHEY and CDR2 is SVGAGI. The CDR3 protein is CVSSSDRARAQHF. The CDR3 region has the DNA TGTGTCAGCAGCTCGGACAGGGCGAGGGCCCAGCATTTT.

The CDR3 loop reads CATSSQVLAIETQYF. The CDR3 nucleotides read TGTGCCACCAGCAGCCAGGTTTTGGCTATCGAGACCCAGTACTTC. V usage is TRBV15 and J usage is TRBJ2-5; D is unresolved. This CDR3 is 15 amino acids long. Germline values: CDR1 LNHNV, CDR2 YYDKDF (reference sequence). Trimming shortened V by 3 bases and J by 5 bases, and 16 bases separated the two germline ends.

Comments on this clonotype: Being one base from a much bigger clone, this may be a read error. The CDR3 does not close with the conserved phenylalanine or tryptophan, likely indicating a read error. The rearrangement links TRBV6-1 to TRBJ1-1; D gene ambiguous. CDR1 is MNHNS, CDR2 SASEGT, per germline. V shed 6 bases and J shed 1 base, with 15 bases lying between them. The CDR3 contains 15 residues. The chain's CDR3 is CASRTREGSNTEAFS. In DNA, the CDR3 is TGTGCCAGCAGAACCCGGGAGGGCTCGAACACTGAAGCTTTCTCT.

This clonotype came up many times. The chain combines TRBV29-1 with TRBJ2-5; the D is unclear. The CDR3 is 13 amino acids. With 6 bases removed from V and 1 base from J, the gap between germline ends came to 12 bases. Germline V CDR1 and CDR2: SQVTM, ANQGSEA. The CDR3 is CSVVVAAQETQYF. The CDR3 nucleotides are TGCAGCGTGGTCGTAGCAGCCCAAGAGACCCAGTACTTC.

Ten or more counts support this clonotype. This chain joins TRBV10-3 and TRBJ2-7; the D gene is possibly TRBD2 (5 bases). Trimming took 6 bases from V and 6 from J, leaving 21 bases between them. CDR1 is ENHRY, CDR2 SYGVKD, per germline. The CDR3 sequence is 15 residues long. The CDR3 protein is CAISERGAPASEQYF. In DNA form, the CDR3 reads TGTGCCATCAGCGAACGGGGAGCCCCCGCAAGCGAGCAGTACTTC.

V is TRBV20-1 and J is TRBJ1-2, with D tentatively TRBD1 (6 bases). Trimming cost V 6 bases and J 4 bases, with 18 bases left between them. The CDR3 is 14 residues long. Germline V gene sequence: CDR1 DFQATT, CDR2 SNEGSKA (reference sequence). Written as DNA, the CDR3 is TGCAGTGCCATACAGGGACTGAAGACCTATGGCTACACCTTC. Translating gives CSAIQGLKTYGYTF.

This clonotype has more than one count but fewer than ten. The chain combines TRBV20-1 with TRBJ2-5, with 10 bases identical to TRBD2. Trimming cost V 5 bases and J 5 bases; bases outside gene matches: 8. The CDR3 has 14 residues. Per germline, CDR1 DFQATT and CDR2 SNEGSKA (reference sequence). CDR3 in DNA: TGCAGTGCTCCGTTAGCGGGGGGCAGTGAGACCCAGTACTTC. Amino acid sequence: CSAPLAGGSETQYF.

The chain joins TRBV10-1 to TRBJ2-3; D perhaps matches TRBD1 (6 bases). V lost 8 bases and J 6 bases, leaving 12 bases between the germline ends. Germline V lookup: CDR1 WNHNN, CDR2 SYGVQD (reference sequence). The CDR3 runs to 12 residues. CDR3 sequence reads: CASSQGMDTQYF. The CDR3 region has the DNA TGCGCCAGCTCACAGGGCATGGATACGCAGTATTTT.

At least ten counts were recorded for this clonotype. The rearrangement uses TRBV9 and TRBJ1-1; TRBD1 matches 7 bases. V shed 0 bases, J shed 2 bases, and the junction held 4 bases outside the gene matches. Per germline, CDR1 SGDLS and CDR2 YYNGEE. The CDR3 is 15 residues long. CDR3 residues: CASSVGRGQNTEAFF. The CDR3 bases are TGTGCCAGCAGCGTAGGTAGGGGGCAAAACACTGAAGCTTTCTTT.

This chain connects TRBV12-3 or TRBV12-4 to TRBJ1-3; D is undetermined. The V end was cut by 6 bases, the J end by 5 bases, with 17 bases between. There are 15 residues in the CDR3. The CDR3 protein is CASSVPGLGRNTIYF. For the CDR3, the DNA is TGTGCCAGCAGCGTTCCGGGCCTCGGACGAAACACCATATATTTT.

The V and J genes are TRBV7-2 and TRBJ1-5, with D unclear. The CDR3 loop spans 13 amino acids. V was cut by 5 bases and J by 9 bases, with 14 bases left in between. The V gene's germline CDR1 is SGHTA and CDR2 FQGNSA. The CDR3 here is CASSKGRDLPQHF. In nucleotides, the CDR3 is TGTGCCAGCAGCAAAGGACGAGATTTGCCCCAGCATTTT.

This clonotype was counted ten times or more. The genes are TRBV10-3 and TRBJ1-1; D gene uncertain. This CDR3 is built from 13 residues. Germline V gene sequence: CDR1 ENHRY, CDR2 SYGVKD. Deletions cut 7 bases from V and 5 bases from J, with 14 bases between. The CDR3 region has the DNA TGTGCCATCAATGGGGTCCAGAGGACTGAAGCTTTCTTT. Translating it yields CAINGVQRTEAFF.